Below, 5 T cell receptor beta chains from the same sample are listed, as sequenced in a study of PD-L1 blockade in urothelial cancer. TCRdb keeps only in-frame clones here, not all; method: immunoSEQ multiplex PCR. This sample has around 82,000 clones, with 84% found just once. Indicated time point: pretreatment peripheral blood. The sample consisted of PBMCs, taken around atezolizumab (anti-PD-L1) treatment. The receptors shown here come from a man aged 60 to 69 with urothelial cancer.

This CDR3 reads CASSLEVDTQPQHF. CDR3 DNA: TGTGCCAGCAGCTTAGAAGTCGACACCCAGCCCCAGCATTTT. This sequence joins TRBV7-9 and TRBJ1-5; D remains unclear. The CDR3 has 14 residues. Germline loops: CDR1 SEHNR, CDR2 FQNEAQ (reference sequence). The V and J ends lost 1 base and 7 bases respectively, with 11 bases between them.

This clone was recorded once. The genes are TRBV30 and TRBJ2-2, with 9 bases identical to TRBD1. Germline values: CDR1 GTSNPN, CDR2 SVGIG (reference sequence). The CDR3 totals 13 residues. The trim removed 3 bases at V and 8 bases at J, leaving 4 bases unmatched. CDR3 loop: CAWSGDREGELFF. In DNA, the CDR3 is TGTGCCTGGAGCGGGGACAGGGAGGGGGAGCTGTTTTTT.

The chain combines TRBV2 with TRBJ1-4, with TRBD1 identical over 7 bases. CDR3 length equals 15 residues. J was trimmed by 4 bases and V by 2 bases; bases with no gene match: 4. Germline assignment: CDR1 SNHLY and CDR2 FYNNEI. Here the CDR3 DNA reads TGTGCCAGCAGTGAAAGGGGGCTGGATAATGAAAAACTGTTTTTT. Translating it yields CASSERGLDNEKLFF.

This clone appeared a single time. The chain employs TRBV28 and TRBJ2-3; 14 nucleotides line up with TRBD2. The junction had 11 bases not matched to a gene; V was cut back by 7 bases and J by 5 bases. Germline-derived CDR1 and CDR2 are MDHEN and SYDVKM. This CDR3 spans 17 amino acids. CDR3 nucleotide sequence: TGTGCCAGCACCGTGACGGGACTAGCGGGAGTACGAGATACGCAGTATTTT. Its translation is CASTVTGLAGVRDTQYF. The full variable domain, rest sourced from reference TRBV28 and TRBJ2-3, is DVKVTQSSRYLVKRTGEKVFLECVQDMDHENMFWYRQDPGLGLRLIYFSYDVKMKEKGDIPEGYSVSREKKERFSLILESASTNQTSMYLCASTVTGLAGVRDTQYFGPGTRLTVL.

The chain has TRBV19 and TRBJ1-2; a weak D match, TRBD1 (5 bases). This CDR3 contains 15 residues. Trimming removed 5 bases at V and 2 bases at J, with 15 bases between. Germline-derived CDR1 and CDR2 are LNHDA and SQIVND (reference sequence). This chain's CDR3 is CASSLTVPANYGYTF. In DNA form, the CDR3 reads TGTGCCAGTAGTTTGACAGTACCTGCAAACTATGGCTACACCTTC.